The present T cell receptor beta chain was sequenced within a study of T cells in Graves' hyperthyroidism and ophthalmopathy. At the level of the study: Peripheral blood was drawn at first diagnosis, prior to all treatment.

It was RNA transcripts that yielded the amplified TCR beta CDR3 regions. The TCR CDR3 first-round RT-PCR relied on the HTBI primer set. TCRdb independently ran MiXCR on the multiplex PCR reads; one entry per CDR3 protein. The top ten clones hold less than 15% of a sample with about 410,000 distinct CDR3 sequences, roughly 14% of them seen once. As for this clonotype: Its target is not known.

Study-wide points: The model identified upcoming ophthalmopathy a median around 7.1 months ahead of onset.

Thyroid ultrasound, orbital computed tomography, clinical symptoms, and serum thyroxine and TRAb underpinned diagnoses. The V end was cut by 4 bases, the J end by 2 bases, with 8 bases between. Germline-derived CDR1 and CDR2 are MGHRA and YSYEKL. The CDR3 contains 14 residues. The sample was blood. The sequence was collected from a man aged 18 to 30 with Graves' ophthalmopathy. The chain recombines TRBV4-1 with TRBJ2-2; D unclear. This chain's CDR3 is CASSPLINTGELFF. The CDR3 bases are TGCGCCAGCAGCCCCCTTATTAACACCGGGGAGCTGTTTTTT.